This T cell receptor beta chain was identified in a study of shared clonotypes between healthy human individuals. The CDR3 totals 17 residues. V was clipped by 4 bases and J by 5 bases; unmatched bases: 12. In germline, CDR1 is MDHEN, CDR2 SYDVKM. Sequencing was performed with immunoSEQ multiplex PCR; in TCRdb, only in-frame clones are kept and a portion is missing. The repertoire holds about 2.4 million clones, 80% to 95% seen once, with about 0.38% in the top ten. Sequencing was performed on naive CD4+ T cells from PBMCs. Subset specified: CD45RA+ positively selected. J is TRBJ2-1 and V is TRBV28; 9 nucleotides line up with TRBD2. This receptor was taken from a man aged 18 to 30 in good health. Some clones in this sample may be carry-over from other donors' samples. CDR3 region: CASSYRGRGRAHNEQFF. The CDR3 region has the DNA TGTGCCAGCAGTTACCGAGGTCGCGGGAGGGCCCACAATGAGCAGTTCTTC.